These 2 T cell receptor beta chains share one sample of origin, sequenced in a study of CD8 T cells in ankylosing spondylitis. Overall study results and limits: What appeared characteristic of ankylosing spondylitis blood was a TCR beta motif of about eight highly homologous variants.

These receptors are not linked to any known antigen. TCRdb re-derived calls from the 5' RACE reads in MiXCR, one entry per CDR3 protein. The sample holds approximately 150,000 distinct CDR3 sequences, 15% to 20% seen once. Sequenced sample: blood, either unsorted or a sorted T cell fraction (not recorded which). Receptor source: a male donor with ankylosing spondylitis.

This chain connects TRBV24-1 to TRBJ2-5; tentatively, D is TRBD2 (6 bases). The CDR3 spans 15 residues. The germline V gene encodes CDR1 KGHDR and CDR2 SFDVKD. Trimming took 1 base from V and 5 from J, leaving 13 bases between them. CDR3 protein: CATSDLRDLGETQYF. As DNA, the CDR3 is TGTGCCACCAGTGATTTACGGGACTTGGGGGAGACCCAGTACTTC.

The CDR3 loop is CASSRKNGVIGTEAFF. CDR3 coding DNA: TGTGCCAGCAGCCGGAAAAACGGCGTGATTGGCACTGAAGCTTTCTTT. V gene TRBV3-1 combines with J gene TRBJ1-1; D gene unclear. Deletions cut 4 bases from V and 4 bases from J, with 19 bases between. The CDR3 runs 16 residues. CDR1 is LGHDT, CDR2 YNNKEL, per germline (reference sequence).